Listed here is a single TCR beta chain. What it binds is not known. Trimming pared 1 base from V and 5 bases from J, leaving 8 bases between. Looked up from germline, CDR1 is SEHNR and CDR2 is FQNEAQ (reference sequence). The CDR3 is 14 residues long. The entry originates in a study of regulatory T cells in long-lasting Graves disease. Arm-PCR of CDR3 regions and iRepertoire HTBI primers were used to build TCR beta libraries. From the multiplex PCR reads, TCRdb called clonotypes with MiXCR, one entry per CDR3 protein. The sample holds 350,000 to 450,000 distinct CDR3 sequences, under 25% seen once. Time point indicated: persistent/refractory GD, antithyroid drugs over 5 years with positive TRAb. RNA isolated from PBMCs was used to make the TCR library. From an endocrinology department in Xi'an, China, came the patients. Whole-study findings and limits: With persistent disease, TRBV28, TRBJ1-2 and TRBJ2-5 were the favored segments.

This TCR was sampled from a female donor with Graves disease. The specimen comprised peripheral blood mononuclear cells (PBMCs), sampled when the disease was refractory, from a patient treated with antithyroid drugs. The gene calls are TRBV7-9 and TRBJ2-2; D might be TRBD1 or TRBD2, each matching 5 bases. In DNA form, the CDR3 reads TGTGCCAGCAGCTTAGGAGGGGAAACCGGGGAGCTGTTTTTT. It codes for CASSLGGETGELFF.